This T cell receptor (beta chain) originates from a study of memory CD4+ T cells and cytomegalovirus serostatus (dated by TCRdb to 2018 to 2020). Regarding the research as a whole: The cohort comprised 35 or so healthy Belgian adults, 9 CMV seropositive and about 25 CMV seronegative. The study sequenced CD4+ memory TCRbeta repertoires of a Belgian cohort with known cytomegalovirus serostatus to replicate a published TCR-based CMV serostatus classifier. Study-wide findings and limitations: Only CD4+CD45RO+ memory cells were sequenced, unlike the original study, which covered naive and memory CD4+ and CD8+ populations. The results were interpreted as suggesting that the CMV-associated TCR signature is largely present in the CD4+ memory repertoire. Among the 150 to 200 previously reported CMV-associated TCRbeta sequences, approximately 67 showed up in the CD4+ memory repertoires, with each one found in between one and five individuals. On the Belgian cohort, the classifier built on the original framework reached a median bootstrapped AUC of 0.95, with a 95% CI of 0.76-1.00. CMV serostatus prediction reached a median bootstrapped AUC of 0.95 with the original framework and just under 0.92 with a US-trained random forest.

Counted from cysteine to phenylalanine, this CDR3 has 10 amino acids. Just CDR3 DNA is preserved here, 30 bases in frame from base 1. From the germline V gene, CDR1 is SGHVT and CDR2 is SQSDAQ. V loses 9 bases, J loses 7 bases, and the germline ends lie 7 bases apart. In regard to this clone: The antigen this receptor binds is unknown. Qualities for individual bases were not recorded, and no much larger clone is one base off.

The Quick-DNA Microprep Kit was used to extract genomic DNA from the sorted cells. TCRbeta DNA was amplified with the immunoSEQ hsTCRbeta kit following the manufacturer's protocol. An Illumina MiSeq instrument was used to sequence the TCRbeta libraries. The authors' analysis ran thus. Once out-of-frame sequences had been removed, 2,204,828 distinct TCRbeta sequences were left, which works out to an average of about 66,813 per individual. Each individual was scored using the number of 164 previously reported CMV-associated TCRbeta sequences that the individual carried and the total number of productive distinct TCRbeta sequences. A beta-binomial model was reimplemented in Python, and scikit-learn random forests with default parameters were trained on data from the US cohort. Classifier performance on the Belgian cohort was summarized as median AUC with percentile confidence intervals over 10,000 bootstrap iterations. As stored in TCRdb, this immuneACCESS dataset retains in-frame rearrangements with V and J assigned. A fraction of the clones does not appear; measured against another copy, unresolved V genes explain less than half of the discrepancy, and the remainder lacks a known reason. D and trimming were read from the DNA, whereas the V and J calls and clone size are those reported in that table. Recorded for this sample are 50,000 to 75,000 clones; around 86% of them occurred a single time. The ten largest account for approximately 0.92% of the sample.

Single viable CD3+CD4+CD8-CD45RO+ cells were sorted as memory CD4+ T cells on a FACSAria II. CMV serostatus was assessed using a Roche Elecsys assay, by which serum IgG against CMV pp150, pp28, p38 and p52 was detected. After the samples were thawed, total CD4+ T cells were enriched through positive selection using CD4 magnetic microbeads. Samples originated from another study that specifically interrogated the CD4+ T cell memory repertoire. Peripheral blood mononuclear cells were isolated and cryopreserved according to standard operating procedures, and serum was stored at -80 degrees C. The staining used CD3-PerCP (BW264/56), CD4-APC (RPA-T4), CD45RO-PE (UCHT1) and CD8-Pacific Orange (3B5) antibodies, and Sytox blue was used to exclude non-viable cells.

The sequence is built from TRBV7-4 and TRBJ1-5, with no confidently assigned D gene. Sequenced sample: memory CD4+ T cells from blood. This receptor was identified in an adult in good health and CMV-seronegative. The sequence in DNA is TGTGCCAGTCCGGGGCAGCCCCAGCATTTT. Its product reads: CASPGQPQHF.